The clone carrying this T cell receptor (beta chain) has a count of ten or more. What it binds is not known. The data originate from a study of T-cell memory formation after mild COVID-19. Study details: For the most part, TCR clusters were specific to one donor. Notes on the study in general: Second-wave clones with a day 37 peak had unconfirmed SARS-CoV-2 specificity.

In TCRdb, the 5' RACE reads were re-called with MiXCR into one record per CDR3 protein. This table has about 110,000 distinct CDR3 sequences, around 11% appearing once. Sequenced input: PBMCs or a T cell subset sorted from them (not recorded which). This TCR was sampled from an adult woman who had mild COVID-19 (a few samples of this study predate the infection). Cell type and time point are not known.

Written as DNA, the CDR3 is TGTGCCAGCAGACCCCCTTGGATCTCTGGGGCCAACGTCCTGACTTTC. It yields the protein CASRPPWISGANVLTF. This chain connects TRBV7-9 to TRBJ2-6; D remains unclear. The CDR3 extends over 16 amino acids. From germline, CDR1 is SEHNR and CDR2 FQNEAQ (reference sequence). V lost 6 bases, J lost 0 bases, and 12 bases lay in between.